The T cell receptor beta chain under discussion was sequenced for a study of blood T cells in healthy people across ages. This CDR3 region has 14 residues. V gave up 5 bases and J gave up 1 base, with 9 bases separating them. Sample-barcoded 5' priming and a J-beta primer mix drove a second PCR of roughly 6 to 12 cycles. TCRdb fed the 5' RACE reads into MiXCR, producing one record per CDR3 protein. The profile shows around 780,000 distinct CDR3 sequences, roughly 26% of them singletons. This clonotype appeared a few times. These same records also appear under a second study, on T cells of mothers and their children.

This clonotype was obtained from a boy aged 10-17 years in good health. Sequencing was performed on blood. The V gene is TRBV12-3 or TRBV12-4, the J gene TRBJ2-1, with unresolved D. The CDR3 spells CASSDPKSYNEQFF. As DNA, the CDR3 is TGTGCCAGCAGTGATCCAAAGTCCTACAATGAGCAGTTCTTC.